This is a list of T cell receptor beta chains from one sample in a study of human T cells and chemical hapten exposure. In TCRdb, the RACE reads were re-called with MiXCR into one record per CDR3 protein. This table has about 54,000 distinct CDR3 sequences, 8.5% to 10% appearing once. The sequenced sample was whole blood, obtained in connection with sensitization to the hapten diphenylcyclopropenone (DPC). These receptors all stem from a woman aged 50 to 60 with alopecia areata. Some clones in this sample may be carry-over from other donors' samples. Each CDR3 is given with its conserved first and last residue. The order of the fields is clone size, J gene, D gene, V gene, CDR3 protein, CDR3 DNA. A D gene is named only where the DNA matches it firmly. The listing skips clone size in some rows; elsewhere it reads once, few, many or a size class.

clone_size: -; j_call: TRBJ2-1; d_call: -; v_call: TRBV20-1; cdr3_aa: CSARDPSTLSSYNEQFF; cdr3_nt: TGCAGTGCTAGAGACCCTAGTACCCTGAGCTCCTACAATGAGCAGTTCTTC
clone_size: many; j_call: TRBJ1-2; d_call: -; v_call: TRBV6-2/TRBV6-3; cdr3_aa: CASLQLPGTGVYGYTF; cdr3_nt: TGTGCCAGCCTCCAACTTCCGGGTACCGGGGTCTATGGCTACACCTTC
clone_size: few; j_call: TRBJ1-1; d_call: -; v_call: TRBV29-1; cdr3_aa: CSVVQQLNTEAFF; cdr3_nt: TGCAGCGTTGTTCAGCAATTGAACACTGAAGCTTTCTTT
clone_size: many; j_call: TRBJ2-7; d_call: -; v_call: TRBV11-2; cdr3_aa: CASSLTGPPRNEQYF; cdr3_nt: TGTGCCAGCAGCTTAACGGGGCCACCACGGAACGAGCAGTACTTC
clone_size: few; j_call: TRBJ2-2; d_call: TRBD2; v_call: TRBV25-1; cdr3_aa: CASRGLADAGELFF; cdr3_nt: TGTGCCAGCCGCGGACTAGCTGATGCGGGGGAGCTGTTTTTT
clone_size: -; j_call: TRBJ1-3; d_call: -; v_call: TRBV27; cdr3_aa: CASSLGLNSGNTIYF; cdr3_nt: TGTGCCAGCAGTTTGGGACTGAACTCTGGAAACACCATATATTTT
clone_size: -; j_call: TRBJ2-7; d_call: TRBD2; v_call: TRBV6-5; cdr3_aa: CASSQIAGGYEQYF; cdr3_nt: TGTGCCAGCAGTCAAATAGCGGGAGGGTACGAGCAGTACTTC
clone_size: few; j_call: TRBJ1-2; d_call: -; v_call: TRBV29-1; cdr3_aa: CSVGSGYGYTF; cdr3_nt: TGCAGCGTTGGGTCTGGGTATGGCTACACCTTC
clone_size: many; j_call: TRBJ1-1; d_call: -; v_call: TRBV6-5; cdr3_aa: CASINRNTEAFF; cdr3_nt: TGTGCCAGCATAAATAGGAACACTGAAGCTTTCTTT
clone_size: few; j_call: TRBJ2-3; d_call: TRBD1; v_call: TRBV9; cdr3_aa: CASSVGGGQGTDTQYF; cdr3_nt: TGTGCCAGCAGCGTAGGAGGAGGACAGGGCACAGATACGCAGTATTTT
clone_size: -; j_call: TRBJ1-6; d_call: -; v_call: TRBV6-6; cdr3_aa: CASSSRSQTSPLHF; cdr3_nt: TGTGCCAGCAGTTCCCGGTCCCAGACCTCACCCCTCCACTTT
clone_size: -; j_call: TRBJ1-1; d_call: -; v_call: TRBV29-1; cdr3_aa: CSVCTQSTEAFF; cdr3_nt: TGCAGCGTTTGCACACAATCCACTGAAGCTTTCTTT
clone_size: few; j_call: TRBJ2-5; d_call: -; v_call: TRBV20-1; cdr3_aa: CSAPRTSQETQYF; cdr3_nt: TGCAGTGCTCCCCGGACTTCGCAAGAGACCCAGTACTTC
clone_size: -; j_call: TRBJ2-7; d_call: -; v_call: TRBV6-1; cdr3_aa: CASSEGVYLSYEQYF; cdr3_nt: TGTGCCAGCAGTGAAGGTGTCTACTTATCCTACGAGCAGTACTTC
clone_size: once; j_call: TRBJ2-5; d_call: TRBD2; v_call: TRBV20-1; cdr3_aa: CSAPTGRGTQYF; cdr3_nt: TGCAGTGCCCCGACTGGGAGGGGGACCCAGTACTTC
clone_size: -; j_call: TRBJ2-3; d_call: -; v_call: TRBV27; cdr3_aa: CASRSQGGWTDTQYF; cdr3_nt: TGTGCCAGCAGAAGTCAGGGGGGTTGGACAGATACGCAGTATTTT
clone_size: -; j_call: TRBJ2-3; d_call: -; v_call: TRBV25-1; cdr3_aa: CASSELRGPGASDTQYF; cdr3_nt: TGTGCCAGCAGTGAATTGAGGGGACCGGGGGCCTCAGATACGCAGTATTTT
clone_size: many; j_call: TRBJ1-3; d_call: -; v_call: TRBV20-1; cdr3_aa: CSASGRGGRGNTIYF; cdr3_nt: TGCAGTGCTAGTGGCCGTGGGGGTCGAGGAAACACCATATATTTT
clone_size: many; j_call: TRBJ2-7; d_call: -; v_call: TRBV7-9; cdr3_aa: CASNPGNHEQYF; cdr3_nt: TGTGCCAGCAACCCGGGGAACCACGAGCAGTACTTC
clone_size: many; j_call: TRBJ1-2; d_call: -; v_call: TRBV6-5; cdr3_aa: CASSSLTNYGYTF; cdr3_nt: TGTGCCAGCAGTTCCCTGACGAACTATGGCTACACCTTC
clone_size: many; j_call: TRBJ2-2; d_call: -; v_call: TRBV28; cdr3_aa: CASTEKGDTGELFF; cdr3_nt: TGTGCCAGCACCGAAAAGGGAGACACCGGGGAGCTGTTTTTT
clone_size: few; j_call: TRBJ2-1; d_call: -; v_call: TRBV7-2; cdr3_aa: CASSLGELTIRNEQFF; cdr3_nt: TGTGCCAGCAGCTTAGGGGAGCTTACCATTCGGAATGAGCAGTTCTTC
clone_size: many; j_call: TRBJ1-3; d_call: -; v_call: TRBV6-2/TRBV6-3; cdr3_aa: CASSYFGNTIYF; cdr3_nt: TGTGCCAGCAGTTACTTTGGAAACACCATATATTTT
clone_size: many; j_call: TRBJ1-5; d_call: -; v_call: TRBV6-5; cdr3_aa: CASSYSLGGGQPQHF; cdr3_nt: TGTGCCAGCAGTTATTCCTTAGGGGGGGGACAGCCCCAGCATTTT
clone_size: few; j_call: TRBJ1-1; d_call: -; v_call: TRBV9; cdr3_aa: CASSVGAGEGDTEAFF; cdr3_nt: TGTGCCAGCAGCGTAGGCGCTGGGGAAGGAGACACTGAAGCTTTCTTT
clone_size: many; j_call: TRBJ2-6; d_call: -; v_call: TRBV7-6; cdr3_aa: CASSLERVSSGANVLTF; cdr3_nt: TGTGCCAGCAGCCTAGAACGGGTTAGCTCTGGGGCCAACGTCCTGACTTTC
clone_size: -; j_call: TRBJ2-3; d_call: -; v_call: TRBV7-9; cdr3_aa: CASSPRRAARTDTQYF; cdr3_nt: TGTGCCAGCAGCCCCCGAAGAGCGGCCCGCACAGATACGCAGTATTTT
clone_size: many; j_call: TRBJ2-3; d_call: TRBD2; v_call: TRBV20-1; cdr3_aa: CSARDSGRAREDTQYF; cdr3_nt: TGCAGTGCTAGAGATAGCGGGAGGGCCAGGGAAGATACGCAGTATTTT
clone_size: -; j_call: TRBJ1-1; d_call: TRBD1; v_call: TRBV29-1; cdr3_aa: CSVEDTGGTEAFF; cdr3_nt: TGCAGCGTTGAAGATACAGGGGGCACTGAAGCTTTCTTT
clone_size: few; j_call: TRBJ1-2; d_call: -; v_call: TRBV12-3/TRBV12-4; cdr3_aa: CASSLDSIHGYTF; cdr3_nt: TGTGCCAGCAGTTTAGACAGTATCCATGGCTACACCTTC
clone_size: -; j_call: TRBJ1-1; d_call: TRBD1; v_call: TRBV5-1; cdr3_aa: CASSPTDREGTEAFF; cdr3_nt: TGCGCCAGCAGCCCCACGGACAGGGAGGGCACTGAAGCTTTCTTT
clone_size: few; j_call: TRBJ2-7; d_call: -; v_call: TRBV4-2; cdr3_aa: CASSLSVPYEQYF; cdr3_nt: TGTGCCAGCAGTCTTAGCGTGCCCTACGAGCAGTACTTC
clone_size: -; j_call: TRBJ2-1; d_call: -; v_call: TRBV12-3/TRBV12-4; cdr3_aa: CASSLAPAVYNEQFF; cdr3_nt: TGTGCCAGCAGTTTAGCCCCCGCGGTCTACAATGAGCAGTTCTTC
clone_size: many; j_call: TRBJ1-5; d_call: -; v_call: TRBV6-5; cdr3_aa: CASSANLFKTGDQPQHF; cdr3_nt: TGTGCCAGCAGTGCCAACCTTTTTAAGACGGGGGATCAGCCCCAGCATTTT
clone_size: many; j_call: TRBJ1-3; d_call: -; v_call: TRBV29-1; cdr3_aa: CSVRGQGTTRSSGNTIYF; cdr3_nt: TGCAGCGTACGAGGGCAGGGTACAACCCGGAGCTCTGGAAACACCATATATTTT
clone_size: -; j_call: TRBJ2-1; d_call: -; v_call: TRBV29-1; cdr3_aa: CSALVPGNEQFF; cdr3_nt: TGCAGCGCCCTGGTTCCAGGCAATGAGCAGTTCTTC
clone_size: few; j_call: TRBJ2-2; d_call: -; v_call: TRBV29-1; cdr3_aa: CSAVTHLDGELFF; cdr3_nt: TGCAGCGCCGTCACCCACCTGGACGGGGAGCTGTTTTTT
clone_size: few; j_call: TRBJ2-5; d_call: TRBD1; v_call: TRBV10-1; cdr3_aa: CASSDRGSETQYF; cdr3_nt: TGCGCCAGCAGCGACAGGGGCAGCGAGACCCAGTACTTC
clone_size: -; j_call: TRBJ1-1; d_call: -; v_call: TRBV24-1; cdr3_aa: CATPIRDPNTEAFF; cdr3_nt: TGTGCCACACCCATTAGGGACCCGAACACTGAAGCTTTCTTT
clone_size: many; j_call: TRBJ1-2; d_call: TRBD1; v_call: TRBV25-1; cdr3_aa: CASSEAGTGDRSYTF; cdr3_nt: TGTGCCAGCAGTGAAGCCGGGACAGGGGATAGGAGCTACACCTTC
clone_size: -; j_call: TRBJ2-7; d_call: TRBD1; v_call: TRBV18; cdr3_aa: CASSPSGQGVGYEQYF; cdr3_nt: TGTGCCAGCTCACCCAGTGGGCAGGGGGTCGGCTACGAGCAGTACTTC
clone_size: -; j_call: TRBJ1-3; d_call: -; v_call: TRBV12-3/TRBV12-4; cdr3_aa: CASSFSGQTHPNTIYF; cdr3_nt: TGTGCCAGCAGTTTTTCCGGACAGACTCATCCAAACACCATATATTTT
clone_size: -; j_call: TRBJ1-1; d_call: -; v_call: TRBV7-9; cdr3_aa: CASSRAGSNTEAFF; cdr3_nt: TGTGCCAGCAGCCGAGCGGGATCGAACACTGAAGCTTTCTTT
clone_size: many; j_call: TRBJ1-1; d_call: TRBD1; v_call: TRBV6-1; cdr3_aa: CASSEGAGTPYEAFF; cdr3_nt: TGTGCCAGCAGCGAGGGGGCAGGGACCCCATATGAAGCTTTCTTT
clone_size: many; j_call: TRBJ1-2; d_call: TRBD1; v_call: TRBV29-1; cdr3_aa: CSVIKTGGPGYTF; cdr3_nt: TGCAGCGTTATCAAAACAGGGGGCCCTGGCTACACCTTC
clone_size: few; j_call: TRBJ2-7; d_call: -; v_call: TRBV20-1; cdr3_aa: CSARGGAGGGYEQYF; cdr3_nt: TGCAGTGCTAGAGGGGGGGCCGGCGGCGGTTACGAGCAGTACTTC
clone_size: -; j_call: TRBJ1-4; d_call: -; v_call: TRBV11-2; cdr3_aa: CASSPGSPNEKLFF; cdr3_nt: TGTGCCAGCAGTCCCGGGTCGCCTAATGAAAAACTGTTTTTT
clone_size: few; j_call: TRBJ2-1; d_call: -; v_call: TRBV19; cdr3_aa: CATIAGSVPHEQFF; cdr3_nt: TGTGCCACCATAGCCGGGTCAGTTCCGCATGAGCAGTTCTTC
clone_size: many; j_call: TRBJ2-7; d_call: -; v_call: TRBV10-1; cdr3_aa: CASSGAAGYEQYF; cdr3_nt: TGCGCCAGCAGTGGGGCTGCTGGCTACGAGCAGTACTTC
clone_size: -; j_call: TRBJ2-1; d_call: TRBD2; v_call: TRBV6-6; cdr3_aa: CASVTSGGTNEQFF; cdr3_nt: TGTGCCAGCGTTACTAGCGGGGGGACAAATGAGCAGTTCTTC
clone_size: -; j_call: TRBJ1-2; d_call: -; v_call: TRBV11-2; cdr3_aa: CASSPMVRGDYGYTF; cdr3_nt: TGTGCCAGCAGCCCCATGGTGAGGGGAGACTATGGCTACACCTTC
clone_size: -; j_call: TRBJ1-6; d_call: TRBD1; v_call: TRBV28; cdr3_aa: CASRGGQGRSPLHF; cdr3_nt: TGTGCCAGCAGGGGGGGACAGGGGCGTTCACCCCTCCACTTT
clone_size: many; j_call: TRBJ1-1; d_call: -; v_call: TRBV7-9; cdr3_aa: CASSLLMNTEAFF; cdr3_nt: TGTGCCAGCAGCCTGCTGATGAACACTGAAGCTTTCTTT
clone_size: -; j_call: TRBJ2-7; d_call: TRBD1; v_call: TRBV11-2; cdr3_aa: CASSSSAGTGHYEQYF; cdr3_nt: TGTGCCAGCAGCTCAAGCGCCGGGACAGGGCATTACGAGCAGTACTTC
clone_size: few; j_call: TRBJ1-5; d_call: -; v_call: TRBV27; cdr3_aa: CASSLLGAQPQHF; cdr3_nt: TGTGCCAGCAGTTTATTGGGGGCTCAGCCCCAGCATTTT